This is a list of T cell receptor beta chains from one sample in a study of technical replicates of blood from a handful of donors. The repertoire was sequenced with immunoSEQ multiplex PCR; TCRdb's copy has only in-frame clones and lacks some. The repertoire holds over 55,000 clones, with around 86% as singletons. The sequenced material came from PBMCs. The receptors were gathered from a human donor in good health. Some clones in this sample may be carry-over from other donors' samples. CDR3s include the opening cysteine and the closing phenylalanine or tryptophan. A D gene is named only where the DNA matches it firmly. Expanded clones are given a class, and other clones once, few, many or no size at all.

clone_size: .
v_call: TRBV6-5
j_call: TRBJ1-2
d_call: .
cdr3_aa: CASTPGGGGYGYTF
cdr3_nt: TGTGCCAGCACCCCGGGGGGGGGTGGCTATGGCTACACCTTC

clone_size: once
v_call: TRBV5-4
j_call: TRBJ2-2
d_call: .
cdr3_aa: CASSLNSGTGELFF
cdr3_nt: TGTGCCAGCAGCTTGAATTCAGGCACCGGGGAGCTGTTTTTT

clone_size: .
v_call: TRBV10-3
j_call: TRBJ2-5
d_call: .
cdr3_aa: CAISESTGMVSDF
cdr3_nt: TGTGCCATCAGTGAGTCCACAGGGATGGTTAGCGACTTC

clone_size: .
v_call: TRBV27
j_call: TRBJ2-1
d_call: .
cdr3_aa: CASTAEDRQLVDNEQFF
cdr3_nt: TGTGCCAGCACCGCCGAGGACAGACAGCTAGTGGATAATGAGCAGTTCTTC

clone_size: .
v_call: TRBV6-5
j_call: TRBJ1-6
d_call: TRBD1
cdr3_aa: CASSRRTGQDSPLHF
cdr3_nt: TGTGCCAGCAGCCGCCGGACAGGGCAGGATTCACCCCTCCACTTT

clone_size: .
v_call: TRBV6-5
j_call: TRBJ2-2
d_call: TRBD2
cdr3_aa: CASSPSGSGTGELFF
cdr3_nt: TGTGCCAGCAGCCCTAGCGGGAGTGGCACCGGGGAGCTGTTTTTT

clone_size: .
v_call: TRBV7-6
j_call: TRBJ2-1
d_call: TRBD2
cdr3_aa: CASSLTSRTSSNEQFF
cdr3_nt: TGTGCCAGCAGCCTTACCTCCCGGACTAGCTCCAATGAGCAGTTCTTC

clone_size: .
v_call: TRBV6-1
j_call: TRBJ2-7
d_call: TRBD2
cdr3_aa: CASNGGTSGSYEQYF
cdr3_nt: TGTGCCAGCAATGGGGGGACTAGCGGCTCCTACGAGCAGTACTTC

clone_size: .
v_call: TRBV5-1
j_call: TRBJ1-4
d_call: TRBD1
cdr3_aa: CASSSRDSSNEKLFF
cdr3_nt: TGCGCCAGCAGCTCGCGGGACAGCAGTAATGAAAAACTGTTTTTT

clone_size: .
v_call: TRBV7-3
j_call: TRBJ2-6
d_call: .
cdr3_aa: CASSPGTSPVLTF
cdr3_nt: TGTGCCAGCAGCCCTGGGACATCCCCCGTCCTGACTTTC

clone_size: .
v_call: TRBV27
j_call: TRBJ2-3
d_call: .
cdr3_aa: CASSLSRGGTPSTDTQYF
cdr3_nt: TGTGCCAGCAGTTTATCGCGGGGAGGGACACCGAGCACAGATACGCAGTATTTT

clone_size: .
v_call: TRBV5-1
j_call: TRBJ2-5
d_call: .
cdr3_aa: CASSLAGRETRETQYF
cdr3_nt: TGCGCCAGCAGCCTTGCAGGCCGGGAGACGCGAGAGACCCAGTACTTC

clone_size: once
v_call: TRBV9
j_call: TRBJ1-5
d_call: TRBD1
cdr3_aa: CASSDRDRGRRVIQPQHF
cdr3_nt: TGTGCCAGCAGTGACAGGGACAGGGGGCGCCGGGTTATTCAGCCCCAGCATTTT